The 2 T cell receptor beta chains given below trace back to one sample, sequenced in a study of neurological immune-mediated disorders. TCRdb processed the 5' RACE reads anew with MiXCR; each CDR3 protein has one entry. The data show 35,000 to 40,000 distinct CDR3 sequences, with under 14% seen just once and 3% to 4.5% held by the top ten. Sample: CD4+ T cells from blood. These receptors originate from a woman younger than 45 with HTLV-1-associated myelopathy (HAM/TSP).

This clonotype was counted many times. The chain links TRBV5-1 to TRBJ2-5, with 10 bases aligning to TRBD1. Trimming cost V 3 bases and J 3 bases; bases outside gene matches: 8. The CDR3 has 16 residues. Germline CDR1 reads SGHRS; CDR2 reads YFSETQ. CDR3: CASSSAGTGEKETQYF. Written as DNA, the CDR3 is TGCGCCAGCAGCTCCGCCGGGACAGGGGAAAAAGAGACCCAGTACTTC.

By frequency in the sample, this clonotype is medium-sized (0.01 to 0.1%). The CDR3 reads CASSWNRKQFF. CDR3 DNA: TGTGCCAGCAGTTGGAATCGTAAACAGTTCTTC. The chain has TRBV12-3 or TRBV12-4 and TRBJ2-1, with unresolved D. V gave up 4 bases and J gave up 13 bases, with 11 bases separating them. The CDR3 length is 11 residues.